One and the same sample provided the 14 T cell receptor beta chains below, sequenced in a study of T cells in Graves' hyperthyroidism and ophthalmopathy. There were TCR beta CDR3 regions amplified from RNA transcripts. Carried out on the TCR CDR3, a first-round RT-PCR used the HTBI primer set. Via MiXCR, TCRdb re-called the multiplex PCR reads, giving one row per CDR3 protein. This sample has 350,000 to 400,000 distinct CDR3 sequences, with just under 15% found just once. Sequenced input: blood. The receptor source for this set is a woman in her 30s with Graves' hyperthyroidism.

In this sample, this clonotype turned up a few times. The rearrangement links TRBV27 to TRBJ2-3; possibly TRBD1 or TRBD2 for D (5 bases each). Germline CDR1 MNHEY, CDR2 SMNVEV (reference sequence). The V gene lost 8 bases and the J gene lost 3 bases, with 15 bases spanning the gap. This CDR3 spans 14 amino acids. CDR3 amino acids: CASRSWGSTDTQYF. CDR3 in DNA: TGTGCCAGCCGATCATGGGGGAGTACAGATACGCAGTATTTT.

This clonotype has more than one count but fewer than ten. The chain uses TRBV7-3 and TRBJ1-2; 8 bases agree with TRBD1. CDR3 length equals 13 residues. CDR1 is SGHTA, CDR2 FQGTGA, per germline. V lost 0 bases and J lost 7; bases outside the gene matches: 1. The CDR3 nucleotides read TGTGCCAGCAGCTTAACGACAGGGGCTGGCTACACCTTC. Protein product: CASSLTTGAGYTF.

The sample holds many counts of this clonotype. The CDR3 DNA sequence: TGTGCCAGCTCACCACCAGGGACAGGCAACTACGAGCAGTACTTC. Translated, it gives CASSPPGTGNYEQYF. The chain joins TRBV18 to TRBJ2-7, with TRBD1 matching 8 bases. Germline CDR1 reads KGHSH; CDR2 reads LQKENI. This CDR3 region has 15 residues. V gave up 0 bases and J gave up 3 bases; unmatched junction bases: 4.

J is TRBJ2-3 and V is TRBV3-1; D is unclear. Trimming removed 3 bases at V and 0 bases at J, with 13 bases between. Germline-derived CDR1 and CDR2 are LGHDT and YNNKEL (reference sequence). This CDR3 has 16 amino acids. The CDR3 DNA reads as TGTGCCAGCAGCCATGGTCCTGCGTCTAGCACAGATACGCAGTATTTT. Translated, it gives CASSHGPASSTDTQYF.

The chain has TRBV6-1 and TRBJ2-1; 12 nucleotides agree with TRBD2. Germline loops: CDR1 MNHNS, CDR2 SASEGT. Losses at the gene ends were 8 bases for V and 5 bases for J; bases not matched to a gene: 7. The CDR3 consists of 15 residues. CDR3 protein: CASLPRTSGNNEQFF. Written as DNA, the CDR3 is TGTGCCAGCCTCCCCCGGACTAGCGGGAACAATGAGCAGTTCTTC.

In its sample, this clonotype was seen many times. The DNA of the CDR3 is TGTGCCAGCAGTGAAGCGCTTCGGGTAGGTCTCCAGCATTTT. It codes for CASSEALRVGLQHF. The rearrangement joins TRBV6-1 to TRBJ1-5; D call uncertain. The germline V gene has CDR1 MNHNS and CDR2 SASEGT. The CDR3 is 14 amino acids. V was shortened by 0 bases and J by 12 bases, with 15 bases between the two germline ends.

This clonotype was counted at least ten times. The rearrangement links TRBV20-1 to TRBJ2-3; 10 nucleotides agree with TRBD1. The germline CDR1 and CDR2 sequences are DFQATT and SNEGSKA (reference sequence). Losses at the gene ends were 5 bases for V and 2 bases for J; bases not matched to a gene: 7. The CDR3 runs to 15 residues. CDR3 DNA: TGCAGTGCTCGAGGACAGGGGGAGTTCACAGATACGCAGTATTTT. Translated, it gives CSARGQGEFTDTQYF.

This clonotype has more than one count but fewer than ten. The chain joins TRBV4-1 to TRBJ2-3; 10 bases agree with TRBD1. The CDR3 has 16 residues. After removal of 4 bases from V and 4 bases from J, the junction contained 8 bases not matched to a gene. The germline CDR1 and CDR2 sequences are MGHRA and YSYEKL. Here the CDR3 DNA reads TGCGCCAGCAGCCTCCGGGACAGGGGCGGAGCAGATACGCAGTATTTT. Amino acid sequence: CASSLRDRGGADTQYF.

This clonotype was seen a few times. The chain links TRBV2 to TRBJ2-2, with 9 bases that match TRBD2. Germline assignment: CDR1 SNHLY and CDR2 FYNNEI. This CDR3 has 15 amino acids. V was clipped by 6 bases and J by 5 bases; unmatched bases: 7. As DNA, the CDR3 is TGTGCCAGCAGACCCGGACTAGCGCGGACCGGGGAGCTGTTTTTT. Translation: CASRPGLARTGELFF.

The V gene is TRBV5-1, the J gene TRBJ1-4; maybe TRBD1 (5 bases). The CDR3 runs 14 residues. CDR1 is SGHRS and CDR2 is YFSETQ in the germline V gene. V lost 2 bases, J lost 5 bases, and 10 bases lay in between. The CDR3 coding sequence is TGCGCCAGCAGCTTACAGGTCGGGAATGAAAAACTGTTTTTT. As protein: CASSLQVGNEKLFF.

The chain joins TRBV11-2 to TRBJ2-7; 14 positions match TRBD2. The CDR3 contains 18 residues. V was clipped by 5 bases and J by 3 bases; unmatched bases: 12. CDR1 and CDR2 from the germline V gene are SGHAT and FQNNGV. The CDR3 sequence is CASSEQLGLAGVLYEQYF. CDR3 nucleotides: TGTGCCAGCAGCGAACAACTGGGACTAGCGGGAGTTCTCTACGAGCAGTACTTC.

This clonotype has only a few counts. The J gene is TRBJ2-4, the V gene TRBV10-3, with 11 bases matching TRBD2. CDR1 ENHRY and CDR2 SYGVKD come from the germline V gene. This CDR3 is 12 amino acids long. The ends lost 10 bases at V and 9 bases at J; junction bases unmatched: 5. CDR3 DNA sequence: TGTGCCACGTCAACTAGCGGGGGCATTCAGTACTTC. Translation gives CATSTSGGIQYF.

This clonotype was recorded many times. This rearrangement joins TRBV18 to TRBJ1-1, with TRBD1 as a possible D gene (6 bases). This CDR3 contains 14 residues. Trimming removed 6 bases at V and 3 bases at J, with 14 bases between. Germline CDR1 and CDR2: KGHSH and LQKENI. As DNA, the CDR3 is TGTGCCAGCTCGATCTCGACAGGTTACACTGAAGCTTTCTTT. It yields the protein CASSISTGYTEAFF. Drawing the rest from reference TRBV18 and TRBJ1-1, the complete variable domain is NAGVMQNPRHLVRRRGQEARLRCSPMKGHSHVYWYRQLPEEGLKFMVYLQKENIIDESGMPKERFSAEFPKEGPSILRIQQVVRGDSAAYFCASSISTGYTEAFFGQGTRLTVV.

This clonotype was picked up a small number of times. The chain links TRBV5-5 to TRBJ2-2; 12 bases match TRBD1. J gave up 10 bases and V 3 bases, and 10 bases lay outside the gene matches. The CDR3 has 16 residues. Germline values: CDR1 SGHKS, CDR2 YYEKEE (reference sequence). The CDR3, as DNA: TGTGCCAGCAGCTCCTTACCGGGACAGGGGGCTGTGGAGCTGTTTTTT. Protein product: CASSSLPGQGAVELFF.